One sample yielded the 18 T cell receptor beta chains listed below, sequenced in a study of blood T cell repertoires in COVID-19. Libraries were prepared by immunoSEQ multiplex PCR; TCRdb keeps only in-frame clonotypes and omits some of them. The sample has more than 200,000 clones, 82% seen once. Source material: peripheral blood. These receptors all stem from an elderly woman with COVID-19, enrolled during active disease.

V gene TRBV19 combines with J gene TRBJ2-7; 10 nucleotides match TRBD1. V lost 4 bases and J lost 0; bases outside the gene matches: 0. The CDR3 length is 14 residues. Per the germline V gene, CDR1 is LNHDA and CDR2 is SQIVND (reference sequence). The DNA for the CDR3 is TGTGCCAGTAGTAGACAGGGGGCCTCCTACGAGCAGTACTTC. Translation: CASSRQGASYEQYF. Based on the CDR3 plus reference TRBV19 and TRBJ2-7, the full variable domain is DGGITQSPKYLFRKEGQNVTLSCEQNLNHDAMYWYRQDPGQGLRLIYYSQIVNDFQKGDIAEGYSVSREKKESFPLTVTSAQKNPTAFYLCASSRQGASYEQYFGPGTRLTVT.

The V call is TRBV11-2, the J call TRBJ2-1, with TRBD2 matching over 10 bases. V lost 4 bases and J lost 4; bases outside the gene matches: 1. CDR1 is SGHAT, CDR2 FQNNGV, per germline. This CDR3 is built from 14 residues. This chain's CDR3 is CASSSTSGYNEQFF. The CDR3 DNA reads as TGTGCCAGCAGCTCGACTAGCGGGTACAATGAGCAGTTCTTC.

A single count supports this clone. This sequence joins TRBV7-2 and TRBJ2-1, with 7 nucleotides matching TRBD2. The ends lost 2 bases at V and 6 bases at J; junction bases unmatched: 7. Germline V lookup: CDR1 SGHTA, CDR2 FQGNSA. This CDR3 contains 15 residues. CDR3 in amino acids: CASSLPGPGGNEQFF. CDR3 sequence (DNA): TGTGCCAGCAGCTTACCGGGACCGGGAGGCAATGAGCAGTTCTTC. Using reference TRBV7-2 and TRBJ2-1 for the parts outside the CDR3, the full variable domain is GAGVSQSPSNKVTEKGKDVELRCDPISGHTALYWYRQSLGQGLEFLIYFQGNSAPDKSGLPSDRFSAERTGGSVSTLTIQRTQQEDSAVYLCASSLPGPGGNEQFFGPGTRLTVL.

CDR3 in amino acids: CASSKTSGNTNEQFF. DNA of the CDR3: TGTGCCAGTAGTAAGACTAGCGGGAATACCAATGAGCAGTTCTTC. The rearrangement links TRBV19 to TRBJ2-1, with 11 bases aligning to TRBD2. The trim removed 4 bases at V and 6 bases at J, leaving 5 bases unmatched. Germline lookup yields CDR1 LNHDA and CDR2 SQIVND (reference sequence). The CDR3 loop spans 15 amino acids.

The chain uses TRBV27 and TRBJ2-5; tentatively, D is TRBD1 (6 bases). The CDR3 is made up of 14 amino acids. The V end lost 6 bases, the J end lost 3 bases, and 14 bases lay between the germline ends. Germline V CDR1 and CDR2: MNHEY, SMNVEV (reference sequence). Written as DNA, the CDR3 is TGTGCCAGCAGGGAAACAGGGCCCAAAGAGACCCAGTACTTC. Its protein product is CASRETGPKETQYF.

The chain carries TRBV3-1 (or the pseudogene TRBV3-2) and TRBJ2-7; TRBD1 matches at 10 bases. CDR3 length: 14 residues. Germline-derived CDR1 and CDR2 are LGHDT and YNNKEL (reference sequence). V shed 8 bases and J 7 bases; nucleotides not matched to a gene: 11. The CDR3 nucleotides are TGTGCCAGCGCTCCCCGGGACAGGGGAGGGGAGCAGTACTTC. It translates to CASAPRDRGGEQYF.

The sample holds a few counts of this clone. This chain's CDR3 is CASSLGGQRNEKLFF. CDR3 bases: TGTGCCAGCAGCTTAGGAGGACAGCGTAATGAAAAACTGTTTTTT. V gene TRBV7-2 combines with J gene TRBJ1-4, with TRBD1 as a possible D gene (6 bases). The CDR3 spans 15 residues. V was clipped by 1 base and J by 4 bases, with 10 bases between them. Germline V gene data show CDR1 as SGHTA and CDR2 as FQGNSA.

The chain has TRBV30 and TRBJ2-1; weak D call: TRBD1 (5 bases). V lost 0 bases to trimming and J lost 4 bases, with 13 bases between them. There are 15 residues in the CDR3. CDR1 and CDR2 from the germline V gene are GTSNPN and SVGIG (reference sequence). This chain's CDR3 is CAWSVRGYQYNEQFF. The DNA for the CDR3 is TGTGCCTGGAGTGTAAGGGGCTATCAATACAATGAGCAGTTCTTC.

The rearrangement joins TRBV5-1 to TRBJ1-5, with TRBD1 as a possible D gene (6 bases). V gave up 4 bases and J gave up 6 bases, with 14 bases separating them. CDR1 and CDR2 from the germline V gene are SGHRS and YFSETQ. The CDR3 totals 14 residues. The CDR3 loop is CASSPQGGSQPQHF. CDR3 DNA: TGCGCCAGCAGCCCACAGGGAGGGAGTCAGCCCCAGCATTTT.

The gene calls are TRBV3-1 (or the pseudogene TRBV3-2) and TRBJ1-5; TRBD1 matches at 7 bases. V trimming: 1 base; J trimming: 11 bases; junction bases outside the gene matches: 8. This CDR3 is 14 amino acids long. Germline V gene lookup returns CDR1 LGHDT and CDR2 YNNKEL (reference sequence). Written as DNA, the CDR3 is TGTGCCAGCAGCCAAGGACAGGGCCGGGTTTCCCAGCATTTT. Translating gives CASSQGQGRVSQHF.

The table lists this clone with a few counts. The chain couples TRBV7-3 to TRBJ1-1, with a weak D call TRBD1 (5 bases). The CDR3 contains 14 residues. The germline V gene has CDR1 SGHTA and CDR2 FQGTGA. V was shortened by 3 bases and J by 5 bases, with 13 bases between the two germline ends. CDR3 nucleotide sequence: TGTGCCAGCAGCTTTAATAGGGGAAGTACTGAAGCTTTCTTT. Its translation: CASSFNRGSTEAFF.

The chain carries TRBV30 and TRBJ1-4; 12 bases are a match to TRBD1. Germline CDR1 is GTSNPN and CDR2 is SVGIG (reference sequence). The CDR3 runs to 15 residues. With 2 bases clipped from V and 8 bases from J, the junction kept 6 bases outside the gene matches. The CDR3 coding sequence is TGTGCCTGGAGTCACCCAGGGACAGGGGGCGAAAAACTGTTTTTT. It specifies CAWSHPGTGGEKLFF.

CDR3 region: CASSQTSGGGYQETQYF. CDR3 in DNA: TGTGCCAGCAGTCAGACTAGCGGGGGTGGGTACCAAGAGACCCAGTACTTC. V gene TRBV6-6 combines with J gene TRBJ2-5, with TRBD2 matching 12 bases. The V and J ends lost 5 bases and 0 bases, in that order; junction bases with no gene match: 7. The CDR3 is 17 residues long. Germline V gene lookup returns CDR1 MNHNY and CDR2 SVGAGI (reference sequence).

The chain links TRBV4-1 to TRBJ1-4; 10 bases fit TRBD1. The CDR3 extends over 15 amino acids. Germline V gene data show CDR1 as MGHRA and CDR2 as YSYEKL. V gave up 0 bases and J gave up 6 bases; unmatched junction bases: 1. CDR3 in amino acids: CASSQETGGYEKLFF. The CDR3 DNA sequence: TGCGCCAGCAGCCAAGAGACAGGGGGCTATGAAAAACTGTTTTTT.

The genes are TRBV11-2 and TRBJ2-4; tentatively, D is TRBD2 (6 bases). V dropped 3 bases and J dropped 4 bases, with 16 bases sitting between them. The CDR3 covers 16 residues. Germline V gene data show CDR1 as SGHAT and CDR2 as FQNNGV. The CDR3 nucleotides are TGTGCCAGCAGCTTCCTTTCGGGAGAATGGAAAAACATTCAGTACTTC. As protein: CASSFLSGEWKNIQYF.

The CDR3 nucleotides read TGTGCCAGCAACTTCGCAGGGGCACAACCTGGAAACACCATATATTTT. Translating gives CASNFAGAQPGNTIYF. V gene TRBV13 combines with J gene TRBJ1-3; D is possibly TRBD1 (6 bases). The V gene lost 7 bases and the J gene lost 2 bases, with 18 bases spanning the gap. The CDR3 spans 16 residues. CDR1 is PRHDT, CDR2 FYEKMQ, per germline (reference sequence).

The V gene is TRBV3-1 (or the pseudogene TRBV3-2), the J gene TRBJ1-1; weak D call: TRBD1 (5 bases). Trimming pared 1 base from V and 5 bases from J, leaving 11 bases between. The CDR3 runs to 14 residues. Germline values: CDR1 LGHDT, CDR2 YNNKEL (reference sequence). In DNA, the CDR3 is TGTGCCAGCAGCCAAGGCCACAGGACAACTGAAGCTTTCTTT. Translation gives CASSQGHRTTEAFF.

This rearrangement joins TRBV19 to TRBJ2-5, with TRBD1 matching 8 bases. V shed 3 bases, J shed 3 bases, and the junction held 9 bases outside the gene matches. The germline gives CDR1 LNHDA, CDR2 SQIVND (reference sequence). This CDR3 has 16 amino acids. This CDR3 is CASSMVRDRGKETQYF. In DNA, the CDR3 is TGTGCCAGTAGTATGGTTAGAGACAGGGGTAAAGAGACCCAGTACTTC.